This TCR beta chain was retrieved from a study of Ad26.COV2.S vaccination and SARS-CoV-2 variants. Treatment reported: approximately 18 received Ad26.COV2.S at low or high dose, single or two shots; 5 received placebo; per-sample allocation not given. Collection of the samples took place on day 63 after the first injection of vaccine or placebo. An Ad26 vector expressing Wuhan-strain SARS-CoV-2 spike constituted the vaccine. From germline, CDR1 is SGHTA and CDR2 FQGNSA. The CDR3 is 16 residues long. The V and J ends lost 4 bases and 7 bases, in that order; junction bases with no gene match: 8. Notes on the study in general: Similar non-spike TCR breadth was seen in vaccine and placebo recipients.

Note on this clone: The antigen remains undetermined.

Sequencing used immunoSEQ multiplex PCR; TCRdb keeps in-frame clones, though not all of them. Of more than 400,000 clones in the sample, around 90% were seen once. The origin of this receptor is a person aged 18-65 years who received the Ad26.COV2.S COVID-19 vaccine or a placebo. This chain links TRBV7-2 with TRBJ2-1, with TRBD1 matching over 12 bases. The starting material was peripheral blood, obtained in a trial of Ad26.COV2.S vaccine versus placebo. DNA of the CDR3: TGTGCCAGCAGCTCTCCCCGGGACAGGGGGCAAAATGAGCAGTTCTTC. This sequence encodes CASSSPRDRGQNEQFF.